This T cell receptor beta chain was recorded in a study of shared clonotypes between healthy human individuals. Whole-study context: Donor ages ranged 18 to 49 years: a couple of women, a few men.

The CDR3 is made up of 14 amino acids. V lost 3 bases and J lost 4; bases outside the gene matches: 3. Germline loops: CDR1 MDHEN, CDR2 SYDVKM. On this clone itself: The same CDR3 is also encoded by other DNA sequences in this sample.

It was CD45RO-negative cells, positively selected for CCR7, that made up naive CD8 cells, with terminally differentiated effector memory CD45RA+ cells excluded. Only in-frame clones appear in the TCRdb table, and some are missing; sequencing was by immunoSEQ multiplex PCR. The sample records about 2.2 million clones, just over 90% being singletons. The chain joins TRBV28 to TRBJ2-7, with 10 bases fitting TRBD1. The sequence was collected from a man younger than 30 in good health. Some clones in this sample may be carry-over from other donors' samples. Sequencing input: naive CD8+ T cells from PBMCs. The CDR3 DNA sequence: TGTGCCAGCAGTTTGGCGGGACAGGGGTACGAGCAGTACTTC. Translating it yields CASSLAGQGYEQYF.